The entry below gives a single T cell receptor (beta chain) sequence along with its context. The data were taken from a study of human T cells and chemical hapten exposure. A single record per CDR3 protein comes from TCRdb applying MiXCR to the RACE reads. Counted here are 380,000 or so distinct CDR3 sequences, around 5.5% occurring once; the ten biggest clones make up 7% to 10%. Indicated time point: pre-sensitization, week 0. The treatment: therapeutic diphenylcyclopropenone sensitization with weekly scalp DPC. CDR1 and CDR2 (germline): ENHRY, SYGVKD. The CDR3 totals 18 residues. The trim removed 11 bases at V and 1 base at J, leaving 13 bases unmatched.

The sequence derives from a woman in her late teens or twenties with alopecia areata. Some clones in this sample may be carry-over from other donors' samples. This specimen consisted of whole blood, obtained in connection with sensitization to the hapten diphenylcyclopropenone (DPC). J is TRBJ2-1 and V is TRBV10-3; 14 bases align to TRBD2. CDR3 in amino acids: CAVRTSGGQGVSYNEQFF. The CDR3 DNA sequence: TGTGCCGTCCGGACTAGCGGGGGGCAGGGGGTTTCCTACAATGAGCAGTTCTTC.